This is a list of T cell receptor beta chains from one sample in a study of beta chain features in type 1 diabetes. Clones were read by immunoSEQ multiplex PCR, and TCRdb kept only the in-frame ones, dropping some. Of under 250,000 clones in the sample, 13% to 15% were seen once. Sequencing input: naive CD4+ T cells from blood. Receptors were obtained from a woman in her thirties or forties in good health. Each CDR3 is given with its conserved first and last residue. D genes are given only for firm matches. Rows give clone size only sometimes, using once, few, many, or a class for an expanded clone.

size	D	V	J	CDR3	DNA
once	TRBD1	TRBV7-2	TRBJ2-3	CASTTRDRETDTQYF	TGTGCCAGCACTACTAGGGACAGGGAGACAGATACGCAGTATTTT
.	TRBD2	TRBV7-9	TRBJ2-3	CASSLVRGSTDTQYF	TGTGCCAGCAGCTTAGTGCGGGGGAGCACAGATACGCAGTATTTT
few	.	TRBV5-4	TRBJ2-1	CASTRVSGNEQFF	TGTGCCAGCACACGAGTTTCGGGTAATGAGCAGTTCTTC
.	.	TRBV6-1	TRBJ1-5	CASSEYLTGRGVGSNQPQHF	TGTGCCAGCAGCGAATACTTAACAGGGAGGGGGGTAGGTAGCAATCAGCCCCAGCATTTT
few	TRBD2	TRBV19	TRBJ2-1	CASSIGGGGTQFF	TGTGCCAGTAGTATAGGGGGCGGGGGGACTCAGTTCTTC
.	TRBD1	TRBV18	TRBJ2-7	CASSRPDRGREQYF	TGTGCCAGCTCACGCCCTGACAGGGGGCGGGAGCAGTACTTC
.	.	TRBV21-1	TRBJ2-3	CASSSTAIGQEYASTDTQYF	TGTGCCAGCAGCAGCACTGCCATAGGACAGGAATACGCTAGCACAGATACGCAGTATTTT
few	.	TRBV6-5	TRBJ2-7	CAAPEGYYEQYF	TGTGCCGCCCCGGAGGGGTACTACGAGCAGTACTTC
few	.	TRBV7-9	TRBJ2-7	CASSSYSQDPEQYF	TGTGCCAGCAGCTCTTACTCTCAGGATCCCGAGCAGTACTTC
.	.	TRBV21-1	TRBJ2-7	CASSRSLDEQYF	TGTGCCAGCAGCAGGAGTTTGGACGAGCAGTACTTC
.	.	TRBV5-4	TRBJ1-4	CASSYMGGGNEKLFF	TGTGCCAGCAGCTACATGGGCGGGGGCAATGAAAAACTGTTTTTT
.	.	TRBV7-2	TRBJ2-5	CASTLSSLETQYF	TGTGCCAGCACCCTTAGCTCTCTGGAGACCCAGTACTTC
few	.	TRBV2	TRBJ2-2	CASSEVGGANTGELFF	TGTGCCAGCAGTGAAGTCGGCGGGGCGAACACCGGGGAGCTGTTTTTT
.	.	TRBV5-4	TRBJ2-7	CASSLYRNEQYF	TGTGCCAGCAGCTTGTATCGTAACGAGCAGTACTTC
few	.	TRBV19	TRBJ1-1	CATNRHPTEAFF	TGTGCCACCAACCGACACCCCACTGAAGCTTTCTTT
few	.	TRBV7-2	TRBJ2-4	CASSPTASAATIQYF	TGTGCCAGCAGCCCCACTGCCTCCGCCGCAACCATTCAGTACTTC
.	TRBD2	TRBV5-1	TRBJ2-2	CASSVERGNTGELFF	TGCGCCAGCAGCGTGGAGCGGGGGAACACCGGGGAGCTGTTTTTT
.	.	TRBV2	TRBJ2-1	CASSFGGYNEQFF	TGTGCCAGCAGTTTCGGAGGCTACAATGAGCAGTTCTTC
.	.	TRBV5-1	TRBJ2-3	CASSLDRTTEYTQYF	TGCGCCAGCAGCTTGGACAGGACGACTGAATATACGCAGTATTTT
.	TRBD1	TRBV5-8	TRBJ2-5	CASSWGDRGHQETQYF	TGTGCCAGCAGCTGGGGGGACAGGGGGCACCAAGAGACCCAGTACTTC
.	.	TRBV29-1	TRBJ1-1	CSVKLQAQNTEAFF	TGCAGCGTTAAACTACAGGCTCAGAACACTGAAGCTTTCTTT
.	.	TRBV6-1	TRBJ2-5	CASSDGAWEQETQYF	TGTGCCAGCAGTGACGGTGCTTGGGAGCAAGAGACCCAGTACTTC
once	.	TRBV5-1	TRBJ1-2	CASKSSRMKFYGYTF	TGCGCCAGCAAATCCTCCAGGATGAAATTCTATGGCTACACCTTC
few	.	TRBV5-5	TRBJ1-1	CASSLFPGNTEAFF	TGTGCCAGCAGCTTGTTTCCAGGGAACACTGAAGCTTTCTTT
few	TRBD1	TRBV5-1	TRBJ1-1	CASSRGQGNTEAFF	TGCGCCAGCAGCCGCGGACAGGGGAACACTGAAGCTTTCTTT
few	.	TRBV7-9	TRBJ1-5	CASSLGGESQPQHF	TGTGCCAGCAGCTTGGGTGGGGAGAGTCAGCCCCAGCATTTT
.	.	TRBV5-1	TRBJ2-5	CASSLGQFETQYF	TGCGCCAGCAGCTTGGGTCAGTTCGAGACCCAGTACTTC
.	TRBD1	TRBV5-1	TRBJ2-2	CASSLAGTGHTGELFF	TGCGCCAGCAGCTTGGCCGGGACAGGGCACACCGGGGAGCTGTTTTTT
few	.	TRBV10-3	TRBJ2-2	CAAGGTANTGELFF	TGTGCCGCGGGCGGGACAGCTAACACCGGGGAGCTGTTTTTT
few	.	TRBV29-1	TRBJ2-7	CSVEFKGHNYEQYF	TGCAGCGTTGAATTCAAGGGACACAACTACGAGCAGTACTTC
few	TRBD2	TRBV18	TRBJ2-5	CASSPQQRLAGQETQYF	TGTGCCAGCTCACCACAACAACGACTAGCGGGGCAAGAGACCCAGTACTTC
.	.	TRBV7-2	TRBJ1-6	CASSGGEANSPLHF	TGTGCCAGCAGCGGAGGGGAAGCAAATTCACCCCTCCACTTT
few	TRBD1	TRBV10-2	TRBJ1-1	CASTDRASLAEAFF	TGCGCCAGCACCGACAGGGCCTCCCTCGCTGAAGCTTTCTTT
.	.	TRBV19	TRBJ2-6	CASAQRVPSSGANVLTF	TGTGCCAGTGCTCAGAGGGTACCTAGCTCTGGGGCCAACGTCCTGACTTTC
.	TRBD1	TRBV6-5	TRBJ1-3	CASTGTGIGNTIYF	TGTGCCAGCACTGGGACAGGGATTGGAAACACCATATATTTT
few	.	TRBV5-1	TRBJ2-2	CASSLEREYTGELFF	TGCGCCAGCAGCTTGGAACGGGAGTACACCGGGGAGCTGTTTTTT
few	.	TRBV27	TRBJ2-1	CASSWVGSNEQFF	TGTGCCAGCAGTTGGGTAGGGAGCAATGAGCAGTTCTTC
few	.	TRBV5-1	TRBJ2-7	CASSLDPGDYEQYF	TGCGCCAGCAGCTTGGATCCAGGTGACTACGAGCAGTACTTC
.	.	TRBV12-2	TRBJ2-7	CASRIPQGSPYEQYF	TGTGCAAGTCGCATACCACAGGGTTCTCCCTACGAGCAGTACTTC
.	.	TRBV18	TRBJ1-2	CASSLKFGLDYGYTF	TGTGCCAGCTCACTAAAGTTTGGGCTTGACTATGGCTACACCTTC
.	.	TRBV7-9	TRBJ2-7	CASSHSYEQYF	TGTGCCAGCAGCCATTCCTACGAGCAGTACTTC
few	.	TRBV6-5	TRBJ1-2	CASSYSGRGDGYTF	TGTGCCAGCAGTTACTCGGGCAGGGGAGATGGCTACACCTTC
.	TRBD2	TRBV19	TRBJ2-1	CASSMGLAGGHLINNEQFF	TGTGCCAGTAGTATGGGACTAGCGGGGGGTCACCTAATAAACAATGAGCAGTTCTTC
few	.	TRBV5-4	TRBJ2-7	CASSPTSSYEQYF	TGTGCCAGCAGCCCCACATCCTCCTACGAGCAGTACTTC
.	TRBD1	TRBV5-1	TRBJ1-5	CASSWTGGGPQHF	TGCGCCAGCAGCTGGACAGGAGGAGGGCCCCAGCATTTT
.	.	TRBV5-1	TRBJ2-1	CASTSEGVGVQFF	TGCGCCAGCACCAGCGAGGGGGTAGGGGTGCAGTTCTTC
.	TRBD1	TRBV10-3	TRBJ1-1	CAISRDRGFWTEAFF	TGTGCCATCAGCCGGGACAGGGGGTTTTGGACTGAAGCTTTCTTT
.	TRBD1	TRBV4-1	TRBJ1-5	CASSQDGDRVDQPQHF	TGCGCCAGCAGCCAAGATGGGGACAGGGTTGACCAGCCCCAGCATTTT
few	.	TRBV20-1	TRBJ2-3	CSASTGTQYF	TGCAGTGCGTCCACTGGTACGCAGTATTTT
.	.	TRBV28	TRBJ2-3	CASSGFPDTQYF	TGTGCCAGCAGCGGTTTTCCAGATACGCAGTATTTT
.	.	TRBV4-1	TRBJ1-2	CASSQVTGLLVYTF	TGCGCCAGCAGCCAAGTTACAGGCCTCCTGGTCTACACCTTC
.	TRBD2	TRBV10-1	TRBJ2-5	CASSGAGEETQYF	TGCGCCAGCAGTGGAGCGGGGGAAGAGACCCAGTACTTC